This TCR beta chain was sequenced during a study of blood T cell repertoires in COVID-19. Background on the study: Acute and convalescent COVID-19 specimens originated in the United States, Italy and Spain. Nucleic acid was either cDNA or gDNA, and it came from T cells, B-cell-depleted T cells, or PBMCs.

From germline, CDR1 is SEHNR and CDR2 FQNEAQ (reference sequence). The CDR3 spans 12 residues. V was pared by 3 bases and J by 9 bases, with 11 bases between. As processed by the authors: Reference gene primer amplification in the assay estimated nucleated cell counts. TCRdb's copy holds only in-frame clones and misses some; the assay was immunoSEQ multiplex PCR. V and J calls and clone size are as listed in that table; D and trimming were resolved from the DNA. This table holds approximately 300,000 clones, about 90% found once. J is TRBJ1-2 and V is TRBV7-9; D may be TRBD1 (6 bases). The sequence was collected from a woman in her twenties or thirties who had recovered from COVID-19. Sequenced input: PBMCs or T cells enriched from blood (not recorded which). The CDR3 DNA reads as TGTGCCAGCAGCTTTGACAGGCAGAGCTACACCTTC. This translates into CASSFDRQSYTF.